Below, 8 T cell receptor beta chains from the same sample are listed, as sequenced in a study of T cells in Graves' hyperthyroidism and ophthalmopathy. Researchers amplified the TCR beta CDR3 regions from RNA transcripts. Using the HTBI primer set, a first-round RT-PCR was run on the TCR CDR3. TCRdb re-derived calls from the multiplex PCR reads in MiXCR, one entry per CDR3 protein. Of 160,000 or so distinct CDR3 sequences listed, over 8% are singletons. The sample comprised blood. Receptors were obtained from a woman aged 18-29 years with Graves' hyperthyroidism that later progressed to Graves' ophthalmopathy.

This clonotype came up many times. Germline and junction disagree at one end, which may indicate a read error. The rearrangement uses TRBV7-7 and TRBJ2-5, with 8 nucleotides matching TRBD2. This CDR3 is 15 amino acids long. Germline loops: CDR1 SSHAT, CDR2 FNYEAQ (reference sequence). The CDR3 DNA sequence: TGTGCTAGCAGCTTAGTCGGGGGGGGCGGAGAGACCCAGTACTTC. Residues: CASSLVGGGGETQYF.

Many counts were recorded for this clonotype. V usage is TRBV19 and J usage is TRBJ2-7, with a weak D call TRBD2 (6 bases). CDR1 is LNHDA and CDR2 is SQIVND in the germline V gene (reference sequence). The CDR3 extends over 13 amino acids. Trimming removed 4 bases at V and 1 base at J, with 8 bases between. CDR3 coding DNA: TGTGCCAGTAGTAGCGGGACTTCCTACGAGCAGTACTTC. Amino acids: CASSSGTSYEQYF.

In this sample, this clonotype turned up many times. The chain is built from TRBV20-1 and TRBJ2-7, with D possibly TRBD2 on 5 matching bases. The CDR3 extends over 13 amino acids. Germline V gene lookup returns CDR1 DFQATT and CDR2 SNEGSKA (reference sequence). The ends were cut back, 4 bases at V and 0 bases at J, with 10 bases in the middle. The CDR3 bases are TGCAGTGCTATAGGAGGTAGCTCCTACGAGCAGTACTTC. Translation: CSAIGGSSYEQYF.

This clonotype occurred many times. The chain employs TRBV6-1 and TRBJ2-1; D not resolved. Per germline, CDR1 MNHNS and CDR2 SASEGT. Deletions cut 5 bases from V and 1 base from J, with 12 bases between. The CDR3 has 15 residues. Written as DNA, the CDR3 is TGTGCCAGCAGTTCGAGAAGAATTTCCTACAATGAGCAGTTCTTC. Amino acid sequence: CASSSRRISYNEQFF.

This clonotype was found many times. The chain combines TRBV24-1 with TRBJ2-3; possibly TRBD2 for D (6 bases). CDR1 KGHDR and CDR2 SFDVKD come from the germline V gene. V was cut by 6 bases and J by 1 base, with 13 bases left in between. This CDR3 region has 15 residues. This CDR3 is CATSTTGLRTDTQYF. CDR3 coding DNA: TGTGCCACCAGTACGACGGGACTTCGCACAGATACGCAGTATTTT.

This clonotype has just a few counts. A much larger clonotype is one base distant, so this may be a read error. The chain uses TRBV27 and TRBJ2-1; 7 bases fit TRBD2. In germline, CDR1 is MNHEY, CDR2 SMNVEV (reference sequence). Trimming took 5 bases from V and 11 from J; bases not matched to a gene: 9. The length of the CDR3 is 13 residues. CDR3 coding DNA: TGTGCCAGCAGTCCCCGGGACGGGGGGAAGCAGTTCTTC. Amino acid sequence: CASSPRDGGKQFF.

The chain joins TRBV19 to TRBJ2-1; D remains ambiguous. The CDR3 contains 14 residues. Trimming pared 9 bases from V and 1 base from J, leaving 13 bases between. Germline-derived CDR1 and CDR2 are LNHDA and SQIVND (reference sequence). In DNA form, the CDR3 reads TGTGCCAGCCACCTTATGGGATCCTACAATGAGCAGTTCTTC. Translation gives CASHLMGSYNEQFF.

At least ten counts were recorded for this clonotype. This chain joins TRBV6-1 and TRBJ2-1; D gene unclear. The germline V gene encodes CDR1 MNHNS and CDR2 SASEGT. V dropped 7 bases and J dropped 9 bases, with 19 bases sitting between them. The CDR3 loop spans 14 amino acids. The CDR3 loop reads CASTPGLSGTEQFF. The CDR3 DNA reads TGTGCCAGCACCCCCGGCCTTTCGGGTACTGAGCAGTTCTTC.